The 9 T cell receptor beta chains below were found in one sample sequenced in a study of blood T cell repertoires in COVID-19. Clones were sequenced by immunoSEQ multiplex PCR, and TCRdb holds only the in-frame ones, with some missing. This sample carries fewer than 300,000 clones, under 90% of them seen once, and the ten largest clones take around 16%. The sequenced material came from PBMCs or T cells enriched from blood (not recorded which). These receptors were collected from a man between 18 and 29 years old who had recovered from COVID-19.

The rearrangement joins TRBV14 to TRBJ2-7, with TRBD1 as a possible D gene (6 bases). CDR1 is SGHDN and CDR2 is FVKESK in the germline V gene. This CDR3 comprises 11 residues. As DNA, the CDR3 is TGTGCATCGGGGACACCTTACGAGCAGTACTTC. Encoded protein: CASGTPYEQYF.

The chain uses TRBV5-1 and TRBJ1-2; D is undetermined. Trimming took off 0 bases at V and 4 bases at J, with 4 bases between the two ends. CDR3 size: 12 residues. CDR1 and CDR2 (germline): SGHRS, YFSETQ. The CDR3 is CASSLDSYGYTF. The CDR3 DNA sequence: TGCGCCAGCAGCTTGGACAGCTATGGCTACACCTTC.

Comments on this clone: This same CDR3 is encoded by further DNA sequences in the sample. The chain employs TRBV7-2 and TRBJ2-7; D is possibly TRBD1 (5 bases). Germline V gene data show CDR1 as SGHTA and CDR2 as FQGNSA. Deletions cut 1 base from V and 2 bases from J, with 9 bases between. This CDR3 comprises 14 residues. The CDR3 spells CASSLGPGTYEQYF. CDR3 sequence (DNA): TGTGCCAGCAGCTTAGGGCCAGGGACCTACGAGCAGTACTTC.

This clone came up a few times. The CDR3 protein is CASGQREVNTGELFF. The CDR3 DNA reads as TGTGCTAGTGGTCAGAGGGAGGTTAACACCGGGGAGCTGTTTTTT. This chain connects TRBV12-5 to TRBJ2-2; D may be TRBD2 (6 bases). Germline V gene lookup returns CDR1 LGHNT and CDR2 FRNRAP. This CDR3 region has 15 residues. V was clipped by 5 bases and J by 2 bases, with 12 bases between them.

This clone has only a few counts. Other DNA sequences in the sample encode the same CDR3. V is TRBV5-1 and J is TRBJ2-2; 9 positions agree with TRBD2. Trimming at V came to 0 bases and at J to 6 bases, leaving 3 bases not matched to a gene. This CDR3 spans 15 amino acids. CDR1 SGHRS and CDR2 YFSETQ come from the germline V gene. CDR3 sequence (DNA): TGCGCCAGCAGCTTGGTGGGACTAGCATCCGGGGAGCTGTTTTTT. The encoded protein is CASSLVGLASGELFF. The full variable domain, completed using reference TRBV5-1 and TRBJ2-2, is KAGVTQTPRYLIKTRGQQVTLSCSPISGHRSVSWYQQTPGQGLQFLFEYFSETQRNKGNFPGRFSGRQFSNSRSEMNVSTLELGDSALYLCASSLVGLASGELFFGEGSRLTVL.

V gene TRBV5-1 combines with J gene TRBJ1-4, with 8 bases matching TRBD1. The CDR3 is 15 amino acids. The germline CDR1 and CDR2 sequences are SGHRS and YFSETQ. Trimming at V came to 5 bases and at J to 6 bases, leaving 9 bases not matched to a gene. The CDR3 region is CASRQIGQGDEKLFF. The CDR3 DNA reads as TGCGCCAGCAGACAAATCGGACAGGGTGATGAAAAACTGTTTTTT.

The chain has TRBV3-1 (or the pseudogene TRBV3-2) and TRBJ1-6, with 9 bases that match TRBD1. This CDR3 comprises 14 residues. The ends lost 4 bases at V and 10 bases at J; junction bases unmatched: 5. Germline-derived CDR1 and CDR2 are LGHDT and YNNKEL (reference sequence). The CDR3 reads CASSPWTGESPLHF. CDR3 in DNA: TGTGCCAGCAGCCCCTGGACAGGGGAATCACCCCTCCACTTT.

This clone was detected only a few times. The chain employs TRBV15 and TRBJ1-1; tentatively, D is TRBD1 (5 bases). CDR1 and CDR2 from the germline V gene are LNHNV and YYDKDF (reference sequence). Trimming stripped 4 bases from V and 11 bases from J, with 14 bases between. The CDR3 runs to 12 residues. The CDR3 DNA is TGTGCCACCAGCAATTTTCCAGGGAGGGCTTTCTTT. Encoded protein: CATSNFPGRAFF.

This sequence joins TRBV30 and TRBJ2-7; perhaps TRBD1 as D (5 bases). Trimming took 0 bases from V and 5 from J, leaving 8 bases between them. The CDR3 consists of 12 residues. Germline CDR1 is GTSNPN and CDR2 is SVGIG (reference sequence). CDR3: CAWSVWGNEQYF. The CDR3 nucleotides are TGTGCCTGGAGTGTATGGGGCAACGAGCAGTACTTC.